A selection of T cell receptor beta chains follows, all from one sample in a study of identical twins. TCRdb passed the 5' RACE reads through MiXCR, listing each CDR3 protein once. The sample lists about 700,000 distinct CDR3 sequences; 8.6% were seen once. The same sample was also studied in work on yellow fever vaccine responses in identical twins.

The sample taken for sequencing was PBMCs. The origin of the receptors is a woman aged 18-29 years in good health. Both conserved end residues are part of each CDR3. The D gene is left open where the match is weak. Clone size is given for some rows only: seen once, a few or many times, or a class if the clone is expanded.

CDR3 protein	CDR3 DNA	clone size	J gene	D gene	V gene
CASSLTPLAGGSGDTQYF	TGCGCCAGCAGCCTTACGCCTCTAGCGGGAGGAAGCGGAGATACGCAGTATTTT	.	TRBJ2-3	TRBD2	TRBV5-1
CASSLVGGAEQYF	TGTGCCAGCAGCTTAGTCGGGGGAGCCGAGCAGTACTTC	.	TRBJ2-7	.	TRBV7-2
CASSTPTGPDTQYF	TGTGCCAGCAGCACCCCGACGGGCCCAGATACGCAGTATTTT	.	TRBJ2-3	.	TRBV9
CSARFHGGQLYEQYF	TGCAGTGCTAGATTTCATGGGGGACAACTTTACGAGCAGTACTTC	few	TRBJ2-7	.	TRBV20-1
CASSVSGGITGYEQYF	TGCGCCAGCAGCGTAAGCGGGGGCATCACGGGGTACGAGCAGTACTTC	.	TRBJ2-7	TRBD2	TRBV10-2
CSAGTSGRGELFF	TGCAGTGCGGGGACTAGCGGGAGGGGGGAGCTGTTTTTT	many	TRBJ2-2	TRBD2	TRBV20-1
CASSLPIAGDYNEQFF	TGCGCCAGCAGCTTACCGATAGCGGGGGACTACAATGAGCAGTTCTTC	few	TRBJ2-1	TRBD2	TRBV5-1
CASSLASSGGSRGLAGGRNEQFF	TGTGCCAGCAGCTTAGCGTCCAGCGGGGGGTCGCGTGGACTAGCGGGAGGTAGGAATGAGCAGTTCTTC	few	TRBJ2-1	TRBD2	TRBV11-1
CASSLTSGAREQYF	TGCGCCAGCAGCTTGACTAGCGGGGCACGCGAGCAGTACTTC	many	TRBJ2-7	TRBD2	TRBV5-1
CASSQTGTVDTEAFF	TGTGCCAGCAGCCAGACAGGGACGGTGGACACTGAAGCTTTCTTT	few	TRBJ1-1	TRBD1	TRBV3-1
CASSLYTGTGANNEQFF	TGTGCTAGCAGCTTGTACACCGGGACAGGGGCGAACAATGAGCAGTTCTTC	.	TRBJ2-1	TRBD1	TRBV7-7
CASSELAGLQETQYF	TGTGCCAGCAGTGAACTAGCGGGCCTACAAGAGACCCAGTACTTC	many	TRBJ2-5	TRBD2	TRBV25-1
CSVEGTGDYEQYF	TGCAGCGTTGAAGGGACAGGGGATTACGAGCAGTACTTC	.	TRBJ2-7	TRBD1	TRBV29-1
CASSLEGLPYEQYF	TGTGCCAGCAGCTTAGAAGGGCTTCCCTACGAGCAGTACTTC	few	TRBJ2-7	.	TRBV7-2
CSAPPSLAGYTDTQYF	TGCAGTGCTCCACCTTCGCTAGCGGGATACACAGATACGCAGTATTTT	few	TRBJ2-3	TRBD2	TRBV20-1
CASSQEWRDYEQYF	TGCGCCAGCAGCCAAGAATGGCGGGACTACGAGCAGTACTTC	.	TRBJ2-7	.	TRBV4-3
CASSLRDRDLPLHF	TGTGCCAGCAGCCTCCGGGACAGGGACCTACCCCTCCACTTT	few	TRBJ1-6	TRBD1	TRBV12-3/TRBV12-4
CASSRWTSAGDEQFF	TGTGCCAGCAGTCGCTGGACTAGTGCGGGCGATGAGCAGTTCTTC	many	TRBJ2-1	TRBD2	TRBV6-2/TRBV6-3
CASRPITGNQPQHF	TGTGCCAGCAGACCCATTACAGGGAATCAGCCCCAGCATTTT	few	TRBJ1-5	.	TRBV6-1
CASSPSLFNEQFF	TGTGCCAGCAGCCCCAGTCTTTTCAATGAGCAGTTCTTC	many	TRBJ2-1	.	TRBV11-2
CATRTGTGSNTGELFF	TGTGCCACCAGAACCGGGACAGGATCGAACACCGGGGAGCTGTTTTTT	.	TRBJ2-2	TRBD1	TRBV24-1
CASSLKQGASYEQYF	TGTGCCAGCAGTCTAAAACAGGGGGCCTCCTACGAGCAGTACTTC	many	TRBJ2-7	TRBD1	TRBV27
CASSLNFGETQYF	TGCGCCAGCAGCTTAAATTTTGGGGAGACCCAGTACTTC	many	TRBJ2-5	.	TRBV5-1